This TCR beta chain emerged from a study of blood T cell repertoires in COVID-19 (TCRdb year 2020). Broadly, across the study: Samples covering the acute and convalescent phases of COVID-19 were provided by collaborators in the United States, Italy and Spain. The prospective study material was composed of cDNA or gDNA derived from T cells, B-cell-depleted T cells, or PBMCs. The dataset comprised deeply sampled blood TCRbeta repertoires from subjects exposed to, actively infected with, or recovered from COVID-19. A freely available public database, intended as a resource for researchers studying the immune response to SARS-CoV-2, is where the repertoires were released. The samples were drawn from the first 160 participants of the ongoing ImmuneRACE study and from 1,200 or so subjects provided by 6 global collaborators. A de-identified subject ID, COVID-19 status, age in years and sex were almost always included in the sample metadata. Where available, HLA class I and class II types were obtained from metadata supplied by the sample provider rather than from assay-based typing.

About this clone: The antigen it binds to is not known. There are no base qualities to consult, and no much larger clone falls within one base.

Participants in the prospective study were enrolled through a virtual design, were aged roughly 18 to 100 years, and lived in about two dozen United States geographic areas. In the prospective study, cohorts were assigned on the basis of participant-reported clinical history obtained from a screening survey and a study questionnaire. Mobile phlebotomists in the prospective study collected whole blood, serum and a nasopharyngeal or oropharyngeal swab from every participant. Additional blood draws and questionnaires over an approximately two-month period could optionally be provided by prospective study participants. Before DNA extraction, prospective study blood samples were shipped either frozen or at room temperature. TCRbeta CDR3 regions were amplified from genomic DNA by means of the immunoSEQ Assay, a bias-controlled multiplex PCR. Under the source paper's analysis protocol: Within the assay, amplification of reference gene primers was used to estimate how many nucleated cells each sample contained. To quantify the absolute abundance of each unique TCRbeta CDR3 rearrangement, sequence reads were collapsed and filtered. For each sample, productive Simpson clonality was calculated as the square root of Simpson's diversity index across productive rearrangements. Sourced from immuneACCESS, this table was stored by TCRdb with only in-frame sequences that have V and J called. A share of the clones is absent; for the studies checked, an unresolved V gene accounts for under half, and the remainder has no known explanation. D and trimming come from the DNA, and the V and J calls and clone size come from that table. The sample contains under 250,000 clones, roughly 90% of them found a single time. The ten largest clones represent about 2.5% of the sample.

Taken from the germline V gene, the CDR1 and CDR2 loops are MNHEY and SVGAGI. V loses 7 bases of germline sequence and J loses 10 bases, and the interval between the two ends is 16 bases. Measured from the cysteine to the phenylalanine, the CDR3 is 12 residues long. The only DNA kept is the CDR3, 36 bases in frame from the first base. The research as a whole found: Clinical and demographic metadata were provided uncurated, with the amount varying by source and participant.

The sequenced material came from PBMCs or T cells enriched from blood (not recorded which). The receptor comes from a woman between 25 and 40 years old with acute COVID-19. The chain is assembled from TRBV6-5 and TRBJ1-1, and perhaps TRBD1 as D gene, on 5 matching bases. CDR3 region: CASKHRSGGAFF. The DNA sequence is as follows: TGTGCCAGCAAACACCGGAGCGGGGGAGCTTTCTTT.